These 23 T cell receptor beta chains came from one sample sequenced in a study of regulatory T cells in long-lasting Graves disease. Combining iRepertoire HTBI primers with Arm-PCR of CDR3 regions, the authors built TCR beta libraries. MiXCR, run by TCRdb on the multiplex PCR reads, gives a single entry per CDR3 protein. The data show roughly 560,000 distinct CDR3 sequences, 16% seen once. Time point indicated: newly diagnosed GD, antithyroid drugs for less than 3 months. RNA from PBMCs was the source of the TCR library. These data were also reused for a study on T cells in Graves' hyperthyroidism and ophthalmopathy.

The sample was peripheral blood mononuclear cells (PBMCs), taken at new diagnosis, from a patient treated with antithyroid drugs. These receptors originate from a woman aged 35 to 59 with Graves disease.

The V call is TRBV3-1, the J call TRBJ1-3; D not resolved. Germline V gene data show CDR1 as LGHDT and CDR2 as YNNKEL (reference sequence). The CDR3 has 14 residues. V was trimmed by 5 bases and J by 1 base, leaving 9 bases between them. CDR3 coding DNA: TGTGCCAGCAGCGAGTGGGGTTCTGGAAACACCATATATTTT. It specifies CASSEWGSGNTIYF.

This clonotype was seen repeatedly, ten times or more. V usage is TRBV2 and J usage is TRBJ1-1; no clear D gene. Looked up from germline, CDR1 is SNHLY and CDR2 is FYNNEI. The CDR3 sequence is 12 residues long. V lost 7 bases and J lost 1, with 7 bases in between. The CDR3 loop is CASNWENTEAFF. Here the CDR3 DNA reads TGTGCCAGCAATTGGGAGAACACTGAAGCTTTCTTT.

On this clonotype: The germline gene is not matched at one end of the junction; a read error may be the cause. The chain uses TRBV12-3 or TRBV12-4 and TRBJ2-2; a possible D gene is TRBD2 (5 bases). The CDR3 extends over 17 amino acids. The CDR3 loop is CASSFPGHFANTGELFF. The CDR3 bases are TGTGCCAGCAGTTTTCCTGGGCACTTCGCGAACACCGGGGAACTGTTTTTT.

J is TRBJ1-2 and V is TRBV29-1; 11 bases align to TRBD1. CDR1 and CDR2 from the germline V gene are SQVTM and ANQGSEA. With V trimmed by 7 bases and J by 3 bases, 7 bases remained unmatched. The CDR3 has 14 residues. CDR3 loop: CSDRGQGEYYGYTF. CDR3 nucleotide sequence: TGCAGCGACCGGGGACAGGGGGAATACTATGGCTACACCTTC.

The chain recombines TRBV19 with TRBJ1-5; maybe TRBD1 (5 bases). The V end lost 3 bases, the J end lost 1 base, and 13 bases lay between the germline ends. The germline CDR1 and CDR2 sequences are LNHDA and SQIVND (reference sequence). This CDR3 has 16 residues. CDR3 loop: CASSILVGGSNQPQHF. The CDR3 DNA sequence: TGTGCCAGTAGTATTTTAGTTGGGGGGAGCAATCAGCCCCAGCATTTT. Combining the CDR3 with reference TRBV19 and TRBJ1-5 gives the whole variable domain DGGITQSPKYLFRKEGQNVTLSCEQNLNHDAMYWYRQDPGQGLRLIYYSQIVNDFQKGDIAEGYSVSREKKESFPLTVTSAQKNPTAFYLCASSILVGGSNQPQHFGDGTRLSIL.

This chain's CDR3 is CASSVLQSSGNTIYF. CDR3 bases: TGTGCCAGCAGTGTCCTCCAGAGCTCTGGAAACACCATATATTTT. The V gene is TRBV25-1, the J gene TRBJ1-3; D remains unclear. The V gene lost 4 bases and the J gene lost 0 bases, with 10 bases spanning the gap. The V gene's germline CDR1 is MGHDK and CDR2 SYGVNS. The CDR3 contains 15 residues. Supplemented by reference TRBV25-1 and TRBJ1-3, the full variable domain reads EADIYQTPRYLVIGTGKKITLECSQTMGHDKMYWYQQDPGMELHLIHYSYGVNSTEKGDLSSESTVSRIRTEHFPLTLESARPSHTSQYLCASSVLQSSGNTIYFGEGSWLTVV.

This chain uses TRBV20-1 with TRBJ2-7; 10 nucleotides align to TRBD1. V lost 5 bases, J lost 3 bases, and 4 bases stayed unmatched. Looked up from germline, CDR1 is DFQATT and CDR2 is SNEGSKA (reference sequence). This CDR3 contains 13 residues. The CDR3 is CSAAGTGVYEQYF. The CDR3 region has the DNA TGCAGTGCTGCCGGGACAGGGGTCTACGAGCAGTACTTC.

The V call is TRBV10-3, the J call TRBJ2-7; a weak D match, TRBD2 (6 bases). The length of the CDR3 is 16 residues. Germline V gene lookup returns CDR1 ENHRY and CDR2 SYGVKD. V was pared by 3 bases and J by 1 base, with 16 bases between. CDR3 sequence: CAISEGGGVGSYEQYF. As DNA, the CDR3 is TGTGCCATCAGTGAAGGTGGAGGGGTAGGATCCTACGAGCAGTACTTC.

In its sample, this clonotype was seen a few times. The rearrangement joins TRBV7-9 to TRBJ2-1; maybe TRBD2 (7 bases). CDR3 size: 14 residues. Deletions cut 5 bases from V and 8 bases from J, with 16 bases between. The germline gives CDR1 SEHNR, CDR2 FQNEAQ (reference sequence). The CDR3 nucleotides are TGTGCCAGCAGCCAAGGGTGGGGGGGCCATGAGCAGTTCTTC. It yields the protein CASSQGWGGHEQFF.

The table lists this clonotype with a few counts. One end of the junction varies from germline; a read error may be responsible. This chain uses TRBV10-2 with TRBJ1-3; D gene uncertain. The CDR3 extends over 14 amino acids. Germline assignment: CDR1 WSHSY and CDR2 SAAADI. The CDR3 region is CASSDIGSGNTIYF. The CDR3 coding sequence is TGTGCCAGCAGTGATATAGGCTCTGGAAACACCATATATTTT.

This clonotype showed up many times. This chain joins TRBV11-3 and TRBJ2-3, with TRBD2 matching over 10 bases. This CDR3 comprises 16 residues. Germline trimming cut 5 bases from V and 1 base from J; bases unmatched to any gene: 6. Germline V CDR1 and CDR2: SGHNT, YENEEA. The CDR3 region has the DNA TGTGCCAGCAGCCAACGAACTAGCGGGGGCACAGATACGCAGTATTTT. Translating it yields CASSQRTSGGTDTQYF.

This clonotype was recorded many times. The rearrangement joins TRBV20-1 to TRBJ1-4; 9 bases align to TRBD1. Trimming took 6 bases from V and 6 from J; bases not matched to a gene: 5. CDR1 and CDR2 (germline): DFQATT, SNEGSKA (reference sequence). There are 13 residues in the CDR3. Here the CDR3 reads CSARGTGYEKLFF. As DNA, the CDR3 is TGCAGTGCCCGAGGGACAGGGTATGAAAAACTGTTTTTT.

The chain combines TRBV29-1 with TRBJ1-1, with D tentatively TRBD1 (6 bases). Between the trimmed V and J ends, which lost 7 bases and 0 bases, there was a span of 15 bases. CDR3 length: 14 amino acids. CDR1 SQVTM and CDR2 ANQGSEA come from the germline V gene. CDR3 nucleotides: TGCAGCGCCGAGGCTTGGACAGTGAACACTGAAGCTTTCTTT. It yields the protein CSAEAWTVNTEAFF.

This clonotype was counted between two and nine times. The chain uses TRBV6-2 or TRBV6-3 and TRBJ2-1; TRBD1 aligns across 7 bases. J lost 7 bases, V lost 5 bases, and 5 bases had no gene match. Germline-derived CDR1 and CDR2 are MNHEY and SVGEGT. The CDR3 loop spans 13 amino acids. The CDR3 nucleotides are TGTGCCAGCAGTGACAGGGTCCGAAATGAGCAGTTCTTC. Amino acids: CASSDRVRNEQFF.

The chain recombines TRBV10-3 with TRBJ2-2; D unclear. Looked up from germline, CDR1 is ENHRY and CDR2 is SYGVKD. The CDR3 spans 14 residues. V shed 2 bases and J shed 2 bases, with 6 bases lying between them. The CDR3 bases are TGTGCCATCAGTGAGGCCGTAAACACCGGGGAGCTGTTTTTT. Translated: CAISEAVNTGELFF.

The chain has TRBV12-3 or TRBV12-4 and TRBJ1-4; D is uncertain. CDR3 size: 12 residues. Trimming pared 3 bases from V and 8 bases from J, leaving 7 bases between. The CDR3 is CASSLYAEKLFF. The CDR3 DNA reads TGTGCCAGCAGTTTGTATGCCGAAAAACTGTTTTTT.

This clonotype was seen at least ten times. The rearrangement joins TRBV7-3 to TRBJ1-4, with no clear D. Trimming removed 2 bases at V and 5 bases at J, with 9 bases between. The CDR3 is 14 amino acids. Germline V gives CDR1 SGHTA, CDR2 FQGTGA. This chain's CDR3 is CASSLHERNEKLFF. CDR3 coding DNA: TGTGCCAGCAGCTTACATGAGCGGAATGAAAAACTGTTTTTT.

The chain is built from TRBV20-1 and TRBJ1-1, with a possible D match to TRBD1 (5 bases). The CDR3 is 13 residues long. The V gene lost 3 bases and the J gene lost 0 bases, with 8 bases spanning the gap. Germline CDR1 is DFQATT and CDR2 is SNEGSKA (reference sequence). The CDR3 reads CSARRGVNTEAFF. The CDR3 DNA sequence: TGCAGTGCTAGGAGGGGTGTGAACACTGAAGCTTTCTTT.

Comments on this clonotype: This may come from a read error, since a much larger clone is one base off. The V call is TRBV12-5, the J call TRBJ2-7; 8 nucleotides line up with TRBD1. The CDR3 length is 15 residues. Losses at the gene ends were 1 base for V and 2 bases for J; bases not matched to a gene: 4. Germline CDR1 reads LGHNT; CDR2 reads FRNRAP. The CDR3 protein is CASGLASGGTYEQYF. CDR3 DNA sequence: TGTGCTAGTGGTTTGGCCTCAGGGGGCACCTACGAGCAGTACTTC.

The V gene is TRBV6-9, the J gene TRBJ2-2, with 14 bases that match TRBD2. V lost 3 bases and J lost 0; bases outside the gene matches: 3. CDR3 length equals 18 residues. Germline CDR1 reads MNHGY; CDR2 reads SVAAGI. The CDR3 sequence is CASSYPTSGGANTGELFF. CDR3 sequence (DNA): TGTGCCAGCAGTTACCCGACTAGCGGGGGGGCGAACACCGGGGAGCTGTTTTTT.

The chain combines TRBV6-1 with TRBJ2-6; 7 positions match TRBD1. Looked up from germline, CDR1 is MNHNS and CDR2 is SASEGT. Losses at the gene ends were 3 bases for V and 2 bases for J; bases not matched to a gene: 1. The CDR3 spans 15 residues. The CDR3 coding sequence is TGTGCCAGCAGTGACCAGGGGGCTGGGGCCAACGTCCTGACTTTC. Amino acids: CASSDQGAGANVLTF.

This clonotype came up many times. The chain joins TRBV11-2 to TRBJ1-2; a possible D gene is TRBD1 (5 bases). CDR3 length equals 14 residues. V lost 0 bases to trimming and J lost 8 bases, with 13 bases between them. Germline V CDR1 and CDR2: SGHAT, FQNNGV. The CDR3 DNA reads as TGTGCCAGCAGCTTAGATCCGGGGACTCACGGCTACACCTTC. Translated: CASSLDPGTHGYTF. Filled out from reference TRBV11-2 and TRBJ1-2, the complete variable domain reads EAGVAQSPRYKIIEKRQSVAFWCNPISGHATLYWYQQILGQGPKLLIQFQNNGVVDDSQLPKDRFSAERLKGVDSTLKIQPAKLEDSAVYLCASSLDPGTHGYTFGSGTRLTVV.

The V and J genes are TRBV20-1 and TRBJ1-3; D is possibly TRBD1 (6 bases). The CDR3 totals 16 residues. The ends were cut back, 0 bases at V and 2 bases at J, with 14 bases in the middle. CDR1 is DFQATT, CDR2 SNEGSKA, per germline (reference sequence). CDR3 sequence: CSARDPGGGTGNTIYF. The CDR3 nucleotides read TGCAGTGCTAGAGATCCGGGGGGCGGGACTGGAAACACCATATATTTT.